These 8 T cell receptor beta chains were sequenced from one sample in a study of T cell clonotyping in hematopoietic cell transplantation. The repertoire was sequenced with immunoSEQ multiplex PCR; TCRdb's copy has only in-frame clones and lacks some. The sample has about 41,000 clones, 85% seen once; the top ten hold about 2.8%. Time point given: recipient sample about 28 days before transplant, after cytoreduction. This sample comprised peripheral blood mononuclear cells, obtained before stem cell transplant. The receptors stem from a man aged 60 to 69 with acute myeloid leukemia. Some clones in this sample may be carry-over from other donors' samples.

DNA for the CDR3: TGCGCCAGCAGCCAAGATGATTACTTCAACACCGGGGAGCTGTTTTTT. Its protein product is CASSQDDYFNTGELFF. V and J are TRBV4-1 and TRBJ2-2; D is unresolved. The CDR3 is 16 amino acids. Germline V gene sequence: CDR1 MGHRA, CDR2 YSYEKL. Trimming pared 0 bases from V and 2 bases from J, leaving 10 bases between.

This clone showed up just a few times. The chain is built from TRBV7-2 and TRBJ1-2; no clear D gene. The CDR3 covers 14 residues. V lost 2 bases to trimming and J lost 1 base, with 8 bases between them. Germline V gene lookup returns CDR1 SGHTA and CDR2 FQGNSA. DNA for the CDR3: TGTGCCAGCAGCTTAAACGGATATAACTATGGCTACACCTTC. It is translated as CASSLNGYNYGYTF.

This chain connects TRBV19 to TRBJ1-6; 11 nucleotides match TRBD1. This CDR3 is 15 amino acids long. The V gene end was trimmed by 5 bases and the J gene end by 10 bases; junction bases not matched to a gene: 7. The germline CDR1 and CDR2 sequences are LNHDA and SQIVND (reference sequence). CDR3 amino acids: CASSAGDRGISPLHF. The CDR3 coding sequence is TGTGCCAGTAGTGCCGGGGACAGGGGGATATCACCCCTCCACTTT.

The chain carries TRBV9 and TRBJ1-6; D not certain. The length of the CDR3 is 16 residues. V was pared by 2 bases and J by 3 bases, with 12 bases between. Germline V gives CDR1 SGDLS, CDR2 YYNGEE. The CDR3: CASSVSQAVYNSPLHF. In DNA form, the CDR3 reads TGTGCCAGCAGCGTGTCGCAGGCGGTCTATAATTCACCCCTCCACTTT. The full variable domain, rest sourced from reference TRBV9 and TRBJ1-6, is DSGVTQTPKHLITATGQRVTLRCSPRSGDLSVYWYQQSLDQGLQFLIQYYNGEERAKGNILERFSAQQFPDLHSELNLSSLELGDSALYFCASSVSQAVYNSPLHFGNGTRLTVT.

V is TRBV7-6 and J is TRBJ1-2, with 7 bases that match TRBD1. The V gene end was trimmed by 5 bases and the J gene end by 6 bases; junction bases not matched to a gene: 6. Germline loops: CDR1 SGHVS, CDR2 FNYEAQ. The CDR3 loop spans 13 amino acids. The CDR3 region is CASSLGTVHGYTF. The CDR3 nucleotides are TGTGCCAGCAGCCTAGGGACAGTCCATGGCTACACCTTC.

The chain has TRBV6-1 and TRBJ2-4; D call uncertain. The CDR3 consists of 14 residues. In germline, CDR1 is MNHNS, CDR2 SASEGT. Trimming cost V 6 bases and J 1 base, with 10 bases left between them. The CDR3 coding sequence is TGTGCCAGCAGGAGGTCTGGGGCCAAAAACATTCAGTACTTC. It codes for CASRRSGAKNIQYF.

The chain links TRBV5-4 to TRBJ1-2; 9 nucleotides align to TRBD1. The CDR3 runs 15 residues. Per the germline V gene, CDR1 is SGHNT and CDR2 is YYREEE (reference sequence). The V segment lost 4 bases and the J segment 6 bases; nucleotides outside the gene matches: 10. CDR3 DNA sequence: TGTGCCAGCAGCCCCGGGGGACAGGGTATGAATGGCTACACCTTC. It encodes CASSPGGQGMNGYTF.

V gene TRBV28 combines with J gene TRBJ2-1; 9 bases fit TRBD1. Germline CDR1 MDHEN, CDR2 SYDVKM. With V trimmed by 2 bases and J by 4 bases, 9 bases remained unmatched. The CDR3 has 17 amino acids. CDR3 loop: CASSLGALGTGYNEQFF. In nucleotides, the CDR3 is TGTGCCAGCAGTTTAGGGGCCTTAGGGACAGGGTACAATGAGCAGTTCTTC.